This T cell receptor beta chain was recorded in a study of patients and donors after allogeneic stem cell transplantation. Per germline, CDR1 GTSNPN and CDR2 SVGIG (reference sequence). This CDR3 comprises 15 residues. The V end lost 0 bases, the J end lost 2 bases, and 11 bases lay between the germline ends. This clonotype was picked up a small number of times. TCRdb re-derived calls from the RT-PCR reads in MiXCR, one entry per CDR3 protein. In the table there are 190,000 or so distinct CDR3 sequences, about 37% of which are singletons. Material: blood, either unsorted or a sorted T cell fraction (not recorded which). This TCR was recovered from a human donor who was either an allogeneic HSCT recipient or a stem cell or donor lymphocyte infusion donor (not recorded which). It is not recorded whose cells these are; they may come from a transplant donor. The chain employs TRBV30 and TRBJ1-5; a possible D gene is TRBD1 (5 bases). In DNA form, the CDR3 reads TGTGCCTGGAGTGTTAGCGGGGCCGGCAATCAGCCCCAGCATTTT. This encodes CAWSVSGAGNQPQHF.